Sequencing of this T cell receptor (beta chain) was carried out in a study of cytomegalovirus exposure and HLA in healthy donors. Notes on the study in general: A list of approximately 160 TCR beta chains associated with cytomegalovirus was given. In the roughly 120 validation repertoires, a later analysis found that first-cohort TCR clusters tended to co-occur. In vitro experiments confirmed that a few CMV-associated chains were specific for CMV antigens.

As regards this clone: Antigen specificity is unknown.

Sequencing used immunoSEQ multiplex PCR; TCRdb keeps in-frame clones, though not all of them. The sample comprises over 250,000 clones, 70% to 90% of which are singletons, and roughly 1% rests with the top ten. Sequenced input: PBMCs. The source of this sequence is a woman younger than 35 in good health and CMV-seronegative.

The CDR3 DNA sequence: TGCGCCAGCAGCCAGGAGACAGGGGGATATGAAAAACTGTTTTTT. Translated: CASSQETGGYEKLFF. The chain recombines TRBV4-3 with TRBJ1-4; 9 positions match TRBD1. Losses at the gene ends were 3 bases for V and 6 bases for J; bases not matched to a gene: 5. Germline V gives CDR1 LGHNA, CDR2 YSLEER. CDR3 length: 15 residues.